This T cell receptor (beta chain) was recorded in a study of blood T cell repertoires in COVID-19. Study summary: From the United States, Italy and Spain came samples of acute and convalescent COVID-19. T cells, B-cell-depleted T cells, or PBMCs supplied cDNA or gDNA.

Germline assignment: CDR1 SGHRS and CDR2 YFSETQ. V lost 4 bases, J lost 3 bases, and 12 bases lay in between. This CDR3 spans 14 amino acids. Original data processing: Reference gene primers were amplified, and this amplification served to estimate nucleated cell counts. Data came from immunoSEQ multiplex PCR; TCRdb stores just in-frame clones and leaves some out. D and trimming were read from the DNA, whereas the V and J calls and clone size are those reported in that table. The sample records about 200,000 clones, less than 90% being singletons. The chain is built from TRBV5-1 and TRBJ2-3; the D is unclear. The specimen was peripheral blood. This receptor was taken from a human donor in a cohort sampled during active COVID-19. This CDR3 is CASSLFRSTDTQYF. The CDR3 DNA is TGCGCCAGCAGCCTATTCCGGAGTACAGATACGCAGTATTTT.